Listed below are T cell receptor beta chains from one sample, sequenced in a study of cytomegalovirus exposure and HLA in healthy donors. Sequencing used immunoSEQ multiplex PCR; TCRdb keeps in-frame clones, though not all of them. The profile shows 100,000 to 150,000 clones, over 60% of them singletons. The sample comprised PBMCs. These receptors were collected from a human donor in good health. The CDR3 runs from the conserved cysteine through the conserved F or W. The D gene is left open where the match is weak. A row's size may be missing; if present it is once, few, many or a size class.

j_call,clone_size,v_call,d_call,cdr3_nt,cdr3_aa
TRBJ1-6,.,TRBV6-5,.,TGTGCCAGCTGCCCCAGGGGTAATTCACCCCTCCACTTT,CASCPRGNSPLHF
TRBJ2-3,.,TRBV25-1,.,TGTGCCAGCAGTGCCCCTATGAATACGCAGTATTTT,CASSAPMNTQYF
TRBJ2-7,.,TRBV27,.,TGTGCCAGCAGTTTAGATGGAGACAGTCGGGCCTACGAGCAGTACTTC,CASSLDGDSRAYEQYF
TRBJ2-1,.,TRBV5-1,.,TGCGCCAGCAGCGAGGGAACAGACAATGAGCAGTTCTTC,CASSEGTDNEQFF
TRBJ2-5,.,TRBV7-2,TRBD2,TGTGCCAGCAGCTCTCTAGGACTAGCGGGAGAGTACCAAGAGACCCAGTACTTC,CASSSLGLAGEYQETQYF
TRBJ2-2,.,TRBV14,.,TGTGCCAGCAGCCCTCGTCCGAACACCGGGGAGCTGTTTTTT,CASSPRPNTGELFF
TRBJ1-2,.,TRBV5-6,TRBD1,TGTGCCAGCAGCTTGGTCGCAGGGGGCACCTATGGCTACACCTTC,CASSLVAGGTYGYTF
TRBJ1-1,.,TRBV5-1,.,TGCGCCAGCAGCTTTTCGGGGGATGGCACTGAAGCTTTCTTT,CASSFSGDGTEAFF
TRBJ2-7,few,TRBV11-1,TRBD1,TGTGCCAGCAGCCAACAGACAGGGTTCTACGAGCAGTACTTC,CASSQQTGFYEQYF
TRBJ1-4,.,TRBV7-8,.,TGTGCCGGAAGGTCGGGTAATGAAAAACTGTTTTTT,CAGRSGNEKLFF
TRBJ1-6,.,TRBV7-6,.,TGTGCCAGCAGCACGGACAGCTCCTATAATTCACCCCTCCACTTT,CASSTDSSYNSPLHF
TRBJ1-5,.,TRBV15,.,TGTGCCACCAGCAGAGGGAAGGGGCAGCCCCAGCATTTT,CATSRGKGQPQHF